These T cell receptor beta chains were read from a single sample in a study of CD8+CD57+ T cells in acquired aplastic anemia. TCRdb processed the reads anew with MiXCR; each CDR3 protein has one entry. The table lists about 160,000 distinct CDR3 sequences, over 55% of them singletons. Sample: sorted CD4+, CD8+, or CD8+CD57+ T cells (not recorded which) from PBMCs. The receptors derive from a human donor with aplastic anemia. Both conserved end residues are part of each CDR3. The order of the fields is V gene, clone size, D gene, J gene, CDR3 protein, CDR3 DNA. D genes are given only for firm matches. Rows give clone size only sometimes, using once, few, many, or a class for an expanded clone.

V gene: TRBV7-6; clone size: once; D gene: .; J gene: TRBJ1-2; CDR3 protein: CASSLMSGVEHHCGYTF; CDR3 DNA: TGTGCCAGCAGCCTCATGTCGGGTGTAGAACATCACTGTGGCTACACCTTC
V gene: TRBV29-1; clone size: few; D gene: .; J gene: TRBJ2-7; CDR3 protein: CSVERGAGTGEQYF; CDR3 DNA: TGCAGCGTTGAACGGGGGGCTGGCACTGGAGAGCAGTACTTC
V gene: TRBV7-6; clone size: few; D gene: TRBD1; J gene: TRBJ1-2; CDR3 protein: CASSLGRTGDGYTF; CDR3 DNA: TGTGCCAGCAGCTTGGGGAGGACAGGGGATGGCTACACCTTC
V gene: TRBV6-1; clone size: .; D gene: .; J gene: TRBJ2-7; CDR3 protein: CASSEFHGYEQYF; CDR3 DNA: TGTGCCAGCAGTGAATTTCACGGTTACGAGCAGTACTTC
V gene: TRBV12-3/TRBV12-4; clone size: .; D gene: TRBD1; J gene: TRBJ2-2; CDR3 protein: CASSLQGAAGELFF; CDR3 DNA: TGTGCCAGCAGCTTACAGGGGGCTGCCGGGGAGCTGTTTTTT
V gene: TRBV24-1; clone size: .; D gene: .; J gene: TRBJ2-3; CDR3 protein: CATSDSRGASDTQYF; CDR3 DNA: TGTGCCACCAGTGACAGTAGGGGGGCATCAGATACGCAGTATTTT
V gene: TRBV7-2; clone size: .; D gene: .; J gene: TRBJ2-5; CDR3 protein: CASSSETSWGETQYF; CDR3 DNA: TGTGCCAGCAGCTCCGAGACTAGTTGGGGGGAGACCCAGTACTTC
V gene: TRBV6-4; clone size: .; D gene: .; J gene: TRBJ2-1; CDR3 protein: CASSLMPYNEQFF; CDR3 DNA: TGTGCCAGCAGTCTCATGCCCTACAATGAGCAGTTCTTC
V gene: TRBV20-1; clone size: few; D gene: .; J gene: TRBJ1-2; CDR3 protein: CSAVTNYGYTF; CDR3 DNA: TGCAGTGCCGTGACTAACTATGGCTACACCTTC
V gene: TRBV7-2; clone size: .; D gene: TRBD1; J gene: TRBJ1-2; CDR3 protein: CASSLGQGGYGYTF; CDR3 DNA: TGTGCCAGCAGCCTTGGACAGGGGGGCTATGGCTACACCTTC
V gene: TRBV19; clone size: .; D gene: .; J gene: TRBJ1-2; CDR3 protein: CASSMTGPLYGYTF; CDR3 DNA: TGTGCCAGTAGTATGACAGGCCCCCTTTATGGCTACACCTTC
V gene: TRBV10-3; clone size: .; D gene: TRBD1; J gene: TRBJ2-7; CDR3 protein: CAISGGTGVVEQYF; CDR3 DNA: TGTGCCATCAGTGGGGGGACAGGGGTGGTCGAGCAGTACTTC
V gene: TRBV5-6; clone size: many; D gene: .; J gene: TRBJ2-5; CDR3 protein: CASSLGRGQAETQYF; CDR3 DNA: TGTGCCAGCAGCTTGGGGAGGGGGCAGGCGGAGACCCAGTACTTC
V gene: TRBV9; clone size: .; D gene: .; J gene: TRBJ1-3; CDR3 protein: CASSVVDRPYSGNTIYF; CDR3 DNA: TGTGCCAGCAGCGTAGTAGACAGGCCGTACTCTGGAAACACCATATATTTT
V gene: TRBV20-1; clone size: .; D gene: TRBD1; J gene: TRBJ1-1; CDR3 protein: CSASSPMTGMVQAFF; CDR3 DNA: TGCAGTGCTAGCTCCCCTATGACAGGGATGGTCCAAGCTTTCTTT
V gene: TRBV12-3/TRBV12-4; clone size: .; D gene: TRBD2; J gene: TRBJ2-7; CDR3 protein: CASSAPTSGRLEQYF; CDR3 DNA: TGTGCCAGCAGTGCCCCGACTAGCGGGAGGCTCGAGCAGTACTTC
V gene: TRBV27; clone size: many; D gene: .; J gene: TRBJ2-5; CDR3 protein: CASSLNVAGQETQYF; CDR3 DNA: TGTGCCAGCAGTCTGAATGTTGCGGGACAAGAGACCCAGTACTTC
V gene: TRBV10-3; clone size: .; D gene: .; J gene: TRBJ2-3; CDR3 protein: CAISLSTSTDTQYF; CDR3 DNA: TGTGCCATCAGTCTCTCGACTAGCACAGATACGCAGTATTTT
V gene: TRBV10-3; clone size: .; D gene: .; J gene: TRBJ1-3; CDR3 protein: CAISDPMGPLKNGNTIYF; CDR3 DNA: TGTGCCATCAGTGACCCAATGGGGCCCTTAAAGAACGGAAACACCATATATTTT
V gene: TRBV10-3; clone size: .; D gene: TRBD2; J gene: TRBJ2-7; CDR3 protein: CAISETGLADYEQYF; CDR3 DNA: TGTGCCATCAGTGAAACGGGACTAGCGGACTACGAGCAGTACTTC
V gene: TRBV5-1; clone size: .; D gene: TRBD2; J gene: TRBJ2-3; CDR3 protein: CASSLLYGAGGDTDTQYF; CDR3 DNA: TGCGCCAGCAGCTTGTTGTACGGAGCGGGGGGGGACACAGATACGCAGTATTTT
V gene: TRBV7-9; clone size: .; D gene: TRBD1; J gene: TRBJ2-7; CDR3 protein: CASSSSGQGTYEQYF; CDR3 DNA: TGTGCCAGCAGCTCATCCGGACAGGGCACCTACGAGCAGTACTTC
V gene: TRBV15; clone size: once; D gene: TRBD2; J gene: TRBJ2-7; CDR3 protein: CATSRASGGGYEQYF; CDR3 DNA: TGTGCCACCAGCAGAGCTAGCGGGGGGGGCTACGAGCAGTACTTC
V gene: TRBV20-1; clone size: .; D gene: .; J gene: TRBJ2-3; CDR3 protein: CSASPGGLSTDTQYF; CDR3 DNA: TGCAGTGCTAGCCCCGGGGGCTTGAGCACAGATACGCAGTATTTT
V gene: TRBV25-1; clone size: few; D gene: TRBD1; J gene: TRBJ1-2; CDR3 protein: CASSASQGSDNYGYTF; CDR3 DNA: TGTGCCAGCAGTGCGTCACAGGGGAGTGATAACTATGGCTACACCTTC
V gene: TRBV20-1; clone size: .; D gene: .; J gene: TRBJ2-1; CDR3 protein: CSATISGYNEQFF; CDR3 DNA: TGCAGTGCTACTATTTCGGGTTACAATGAGCAGTTCTTC
V gene: TRBV6-5; clone size: .; D gene: TRBD2; J gene: TRBJ2-7; CDR3 protein: CASTLAGEGPNEQYF; CDR3 DNA: TGTGCCAGCACCCTCGCGGGGGAGGGCCCTAACGAGCAGTACTTC
V gene: TRBV12-3/TRBV12-4; clone size: .; D gene: TRBD1; J gene: TRBJ2-7; CDR3 protein: CASRNRQGSFEQYF; CDR3 DNA: TGTGCCAGCAGGAACAGACAGGGGAGCTTCGAGCAGTACTTC
V gene: TRBV20-1; clone size: .; D gene: .; J gene: TRBJ1-5; CDR3 protein: CSATHDRPPSIGNQPQHF; CDR3 DNA: TGCAGTGCTACCCATGACAGGCCCCCAAGTATTGGCAATCAGCCCCAGCATTTT
V gene: TRBV2; clone size: few; D gene: .; J gene: TRBJ1-5; CDR3 protein: CASSGGEDVNQPQHF; CDR3 DNA: TGTGCCAGCAGTGGAGGGGAGGACGTCAATCAGCCCCAGCATTTT
V gene: TRBV24-1; clone size: .; D gene: TRBD1; J gene: TRBJ2-1; CDR3 protein: CATSEVGQGMVEQFF; CDR3 DNA: TGTGCCACCAGTGAAGTCGGACAGGGGATGGTTGAGCAGTTCTTC
V gene: TRBV29-1; clone size: .; D gene: .; J gene: TRBJ2-2; CDR3 protein: CSVGKPNTGELFF; CDR3 DNA: TGCAGCGTTGGGAAGCCGAACACCGGGGAGCTGTTTTTT
V gene: TRBV7-2; clone size: few; D gene: .; J gene: TRBJ2-7; CDR3 protein: CASSLPGVEQYF; CDR3 DNA: TGTGCCAGCAGCTTACCCGGGGTCGAGCAGTACTTC
V gene: TRBV2; clone size: .; D gene: .; J gene: TRBJ1-2; CDR3 protein: CASSVRAAGYTF; CDR3 DNA: TGTGCCAGCAGTGTACGGGCAGCCGGCTACACCTTC
V gene: TRBV20-1; clone size: .; D gene: TRBD1; J gene: TRBJ1-1; CDR3 protein: CSASGTAEAFF; CDR3 DNA: TGCAGTGCTAGTGGGACAGCAGAAGCTTTCTTT
V gene: TRBV2; clone size: .; D gene: .; J gene: TRBJ2-3; CDR3 protein: CATPFADTQYF; CDR3 DNA: TGTGCCACTCCCTTCGCAGATACGCAGTATTTT
V gene: TRBV12-5; clone size: .; D gene: .; J gene: TRBJ1-2; CDR3 protein: CASGLRGGDGYTF; CDR3 DNA: TGTGCCAGCGGTCTCCGGGGCGGGGATGGCTACACCTTC
V gene: TRBV12-5; clone size: .; D gene: TRBD1; J gene: TRBJ1-6; CDR3 protein: CASSLGTGEFSPLHF; CDR3 DNA: TGTGCCAGCAGCCTCGGGACAGGGGAGTTTTCACCCCTCCACTTT
V gene: TRBV14; clone size: .; D gene: TRBD2; J gene: TRBJ2-1; CDR3 protein: CASSPLAGVHNEQFF; CDR3 DNA: TGTGCCAGCAGCCCATTAGCGGGAGTCCACAATGAGCAGTTCTTC
V gene: TRBV7-6; clone size: .; D gene: TRBD2; J gene: TRBJ2-1; CDR3 protein: CASSLMAGGPGHEQFF; CDR3 DNA: TGTGCCAGCAGCTTAATGGCGGGGGGGCCTGGGCATGAGCAGTTCTTC